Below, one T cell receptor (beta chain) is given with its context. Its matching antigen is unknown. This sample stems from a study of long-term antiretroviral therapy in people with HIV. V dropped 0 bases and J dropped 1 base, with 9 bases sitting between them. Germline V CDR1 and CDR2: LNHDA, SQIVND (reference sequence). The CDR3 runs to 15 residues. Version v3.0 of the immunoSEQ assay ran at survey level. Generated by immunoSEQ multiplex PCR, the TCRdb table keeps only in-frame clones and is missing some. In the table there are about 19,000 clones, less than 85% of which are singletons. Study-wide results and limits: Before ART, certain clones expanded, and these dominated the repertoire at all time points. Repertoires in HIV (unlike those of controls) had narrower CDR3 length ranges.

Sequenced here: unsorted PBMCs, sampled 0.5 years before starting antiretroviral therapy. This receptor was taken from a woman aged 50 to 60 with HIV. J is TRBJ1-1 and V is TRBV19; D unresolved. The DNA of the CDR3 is TGTGCCAGTAGTATAGATCGACGGGAGAACACTGAAGCTTTCTTT. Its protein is CASSIDRRENTEAFF. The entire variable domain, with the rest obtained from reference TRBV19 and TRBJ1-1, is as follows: DGGITQSPKYLFRKEGQNVTLSCEQNLNHDAMYWYRQDPGQGLRLIYYSQIVNDFQKGDIAEGYSVSREKKESFPLTVTSAQKNPTAFYLCASSIDRRENTEAFFGQGTRLTVV.